Shown below are 13 T cell receptor beta chains from a single sample sequenced in a study of T cell repertoires in cytomegalovirus infection. TCRdb processed the reads anew with MiXCR; each CDR3 protein has one entry. This repertoire shows roughly 46,000 distinct CDR3 sequences, more than 20% found once; its top ten account for under 20%. Which antigens these TCRs recognize remains unknown. The sequenced material came from PBMCs, sequenced either directly or after in vitro stimulation (not recorded which). Receptors were obtained from a human donor in good health (CMV status not recorded). Some clones in this sample may be carry-over from other donors' samples.

The gene calls are TRBV4-3 and TRBJ2-2; D remains unclear. Germline CDR1 LGHNA, CDR2 YSLEER. The CDR3 is made up of 15 amino acids. Trimming stripped 1 base from V and 4 bases from J, with 10 bases between. The CDR3 sequence: CASSQGPDVTGELFF. The DNA for the CDR3 is TGCGCCAGCAGCCAAGGACCGGACGTCACCGGGGAGCTGTTTTTT.

This clonotype was counted many times. The V and J genes are TRBV5-1 and TRBJ2-7; weak D call: TRBD1 (6 bases). The CDR3 loop spans 14 amino acids. The germline V and J ends were trimmed by 1 base and 4 bases, with 12 bases remaining between them. Germline V lookup: CDR1 SGHRS, CDR2 YFSETQ. CDR3 in DNA: TGCGCCAGCAGCTTGACAGGGTCCCGTTACGAGCAGTACTTC. Translated, it gives CASSLTGSRYEQYF.

This clonotype has ten or more counts. This rearrangement joins TRBV10-3 to TRBJ2-7; 10 bases are a match to TRBD1. The CDR3 loop spans 15 amino acids. Per the germline V gene, CDR1 is ENHRY and CDR2 is SYGVKD. V gave up 6 bases and J gave up 7 bases; unmatched junction bases: 12. This CDR3 reads CAISPRDRGPWEQYF. The CDR3 DNA follows: TGTGCCATCAGCCCTCGGGACAGGGGACCTTGGGAGCAGTACTTC.

V and J are TRBV27 and TRBJ2-5; D unresolved. Trimming pared 5 bases from V and 0 bases from J, leaving 7 bases between. The CDR3 sequence is 13 residues long. CDR1 and CDR2 from the germline V gene are MNHEY and SMNVEV (reference sequence). CDR3 nucleotide sequence: TGTGCCAGCAGTACCAGGAACCAAGAGACCCAGTACTTC. Residues: CASSTRNQETQYF.

A note on this clonotype: A junction boundary mismatches the germline segment, possibly from a read error. V usage is TRBV11-2 and J usage is TRBJ1-1, with D hard to call. In germline, CDR1 is SGHAT, CDR2 FQNNGV. The CDR3 runs 13 residues. The CDR3: CSSSFSIDTEAFF. CDR3 nucleotide sequence: TGTTCCAGCAGCTTCTCAATTGACACTGAAGCTTTCTTT.

This sequence joins TRBV27 and TRBJ1-4; TRBD1 matches 8 bases. Germline V gives CDR1 MNHEY, CDR2 SMNVEV (reference sequence). J gave up 6 bases and V 5 bases, and 5 bases lay outside the gene matches. The CDR3 runs to 14 residues. The DNA for the CDR3 is TGTGCCAGCAGTCCCTACAGGGGGTATGAAAAACTGTTTTTT. This translates into CASSPYRGYEKLFF.

The V call is TRBV7-2, the J call TRBJ2-7; no clear D gene. CDR1 is SGHTA and CDR2 is FQGNSA in the germline V gene. The CDR3 runs to 16 residues. V gave up 1 base and J gave up 5 bases, with 18 bases separating them. DNA of the CDR3: TGTGCCAGCAGCTTAGATTCTCCCTCGAGTCGGGACGAGCAGTACTTC. It specifies CASSLDSPSSRDEQYF.

This clonotype has at least ten counts. The chain combines TRBV7-8 with TRBJ1-4; a possible D gene is TRBD1 (6 bases). Germline V gives CDR1 SGHVS, CDR2 FQNEAQ. Trimming cost V 3 bases and J 3 bases, with 14 bases left between them. The CDR3 sequence is 16 residues long. CDR3 sequence (DNA): TGTGCCAGCAGCTTCCAGGCGGGGGCTGCTAATGAAAAACTGTTTTTT. This sequence encodes CASSFQAGAANEKLFF. Full variable domain (rest looked up from reference TRBV7-8 and TRBJ1-4): GAGVSQSPRYKVAKRGQDVALRCDPISGHVSLFWYQQALGQGPEFLTYFQNEAQLDKSGLPSDRFFAERPEGSVSTLKIQRTQQEDSAVYLCASSFQAGAANEKLFFGSGTQLSVL.

The V gene is TRBV7-9, the J gene TRBJ1-1, with no clear D. Trimming cost V 11 bases and J 2 bases, with 18 bases left between them. Per the germline V gene, CDR1 is SEHNR and CDR2 is FQNEAQ (reference sequence). The CDR3 covers 14 residues. The CDR3 protein is CASGVSGSNTEAFF. In DNA form, the CDR3 reads TGTGCCTCCGGAGTCTCCGGTTCTAACACTGAAGCTTTCTTT.

This clonotype has a handful of counts. The chain couples TRBV11-2 to TRBJ2-1, with 11 bases matching TRBD2. V lost 5 bases, J lost 6 bases, and 9 bases stayed unmatched. The germline gives CDR1 SGHAT, CDR2 FQNNGV. The CDR3 sequence is 16 residues long. The CDR3 DNA sequence: TGTGCCAGCAGCCTACTCCAACTAGCGGGAGCCAATGAGCAGTTCTTC. This translates into CASSLLQLAGANEQFF.

This clonotype has at least ten counts. The V and J genes are TRBV10-2 and TRBJ2-1; D not resolved. The CDR3 extends over 12 amino acids. Per the germline V gene, CDR1 is WSHSY and CDR2 is SAAADI. Trimming took 5 bases from V and 9 from J, leaving 11 bases between them. The CDR3 reads CASSKQYGEQFF. In nucleotides, the CDR3 is TGCGCCAGCAGTAAACAGTATGGTGAGCAGTTCTTC.

At least ten counts were recorded for this clonotype. The chain employs TRBV7-2 and TRBJ2-2; D may be TRBD2 (6 bases). Germline loops: CDR1 SGHTA, CDR2 FQGNSA. Trimming removed 5 bases at V and 3 bases at J, with 13 bases between. The CDR3 loop spans 15 amino acids. DNA for the CDR3: TGTGCCAGCAGCCCCCTCAGGAGGGACACCGGGGAGCTGTTTTTT. Its protein product is CASSPLRRDTGELFF.

The gene calls are TRBV9 and TRBJ1-1; D remains ambiguous. V lost 2 bases and J lost 1, with 12 bases in between. CDR3 length equals 15 residues. CDR1 SGDLS and CDR2 YYNGEE come from the germline V gene. CDR3 bases: TGTGCCAGCAGCGTGGGCCTCGAGTGGAACACTGAAGCTTTCTTT. This codes for CASSVGLEWNTEAFF.